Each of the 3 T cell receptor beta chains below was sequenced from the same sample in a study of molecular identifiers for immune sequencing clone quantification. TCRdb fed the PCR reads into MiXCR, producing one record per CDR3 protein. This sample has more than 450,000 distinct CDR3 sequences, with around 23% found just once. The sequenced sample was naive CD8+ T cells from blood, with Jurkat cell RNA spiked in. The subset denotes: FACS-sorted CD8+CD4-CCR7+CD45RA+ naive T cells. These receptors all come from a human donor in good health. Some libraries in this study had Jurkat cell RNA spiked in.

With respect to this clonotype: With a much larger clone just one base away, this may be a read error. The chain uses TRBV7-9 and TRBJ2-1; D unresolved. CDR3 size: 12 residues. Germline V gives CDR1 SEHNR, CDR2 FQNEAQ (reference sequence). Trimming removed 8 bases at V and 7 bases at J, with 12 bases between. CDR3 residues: CASGAHSNEQFF. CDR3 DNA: TGTGCCAGCGGCGCCCACAGTAATGAGCAGTTCTTC.

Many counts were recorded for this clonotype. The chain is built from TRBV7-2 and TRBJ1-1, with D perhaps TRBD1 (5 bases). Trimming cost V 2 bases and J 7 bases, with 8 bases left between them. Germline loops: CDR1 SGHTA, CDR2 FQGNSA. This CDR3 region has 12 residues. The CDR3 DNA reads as TGTGCCAGCAGCTTATCCCAGGGTGAAGCTTTCTTT. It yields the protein CASSLSQGEAFF.

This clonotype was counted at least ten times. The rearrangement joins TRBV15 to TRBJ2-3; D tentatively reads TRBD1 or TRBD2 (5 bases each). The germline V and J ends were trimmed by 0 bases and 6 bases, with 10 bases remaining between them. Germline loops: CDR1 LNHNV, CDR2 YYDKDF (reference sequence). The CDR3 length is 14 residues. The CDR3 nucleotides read TGTGCCACCAGCAGAGACAGGGAGAGCGATACGCAGTATTTT. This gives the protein CATSRDRESDTQYF.